This paragraph reports one T cell receptor beta chain. CDR1 KGHSH and CDR2 LQKENI come from the germline V gene. The CDR3 extends over 15 amino acids. The V gene lost 4 bases and the J gene lost 4 bases, with 13 bases spanning the gap. The data were obtained in a study of blood T cell repertoires in COVID-19. Background on the study: Sites in the United States, Italy and Spain provided acute and convalescent COVID-19 samples. T cells, B-cell-depleted T cells, or PBMCs provided the cDNA or gDNA that served as material.

Authors' analysis steps: Reference gene primer amplification yielded estimated nucleated cell counts. The table came from immunoSEQ multiplex PCR; TCRdb's copy has only in-frame clones and leaves some out. V and J calls and clone size follow that table, whereas D and trimming were derived from the DNA. The sample carries 150,000 to 200,000 clones, 70% to 80% recorded once. Sequences were obtained from peripheral blood. V usage is TRBV18 and J usage is TRBJ1-4, with D possibly matching TRBD1 (6 bases). The origin of this receptor is a man aged 55 to 69 with acute or convalescent COVID-19. The CDR3, as DNA: TGTGCCAGCTCACTTCGGACAGTTAATAATGAAAAACTGTTTTTT. Encoded protein: CASSLRTVNNEKLFF.